This T cell receptor beta chain comes out of a study of T cells expressing NK-cell markers (dated by TCRdb to the early 2020s). Some background on the complete study: Three sorted T-cell subsets (CD3+CD56+NKG2C+, CD3+CD56+NKG2C- and CD3+CD56-NKG2C+) from 8 or 9 donors had their TCR beta-chain repertoires profiled. Of the eight sequenced donors, seven were found to be HCMV-seropositive and one was found to be HCMV-seronegative. The eight sequenced donors were randomly selected healthy volunteers, three men and five women. Sequencing of the libraries produced 2 x 150 bp reads on Illumina HiSeq 2000/2500, MiSeq or NextSeq.

The run used an Illumina HiSeq 2000. The TCR beta cDNA libraries were made using 5'RACE template switching, a step that added both a universal primer site and unique molecular identifiers. Priming for cDNA synthesis came from the TCR beta constant segment, and two successive PCR amplification steps followed. Turning to the authors' computational methods: MIGEC was used to demultiplex reads and group reads by UMI, and MiTCR was used to assemble and quantify clonotypes. To exclude erroneous sequences, any TCR cDNA sequence not supported by at least two reads was discarded. Downstream repertoire analysis used the tcR package, and clonotypes were matched across fractions by CDR3 nucleotide sequence plus V segment. Antigen specificity was annotated against VDJdb with VDJmatch, allowing one amino acid substitution in CDR3. Each entry corresponds to one CDR3 protein sequence from reads that TCRdb reprocessed, and DNA is not given. TCRdb's processing, not the study's, gives the V and J calls here. This sample's listing comprises about 440,000 distinct CDR3 sequences. The ten largest clones take up 7.3% of the sample.

From its cysteine to its phenylalanine, the CDR3 spans 14 amino acids. The protein alone is recorded here. To determine HCMV serostatus, a commercial ELISA kit was used to detect HCMV-specific IgG in serum. Ficoll density gradient centrifugation was used to isolate peripheral blood mononuclear cells from blood. On this clonotype: Its specific antigen is unknown.

On the study overall, not on this receptor specifically: Whether the expanded NKG2C-expressing T cell clones were specific for HCMV antigens was left unclear. For roughly 6 donors, the dominant CD3+CD56+NKG2C+ clonotypes were among the top 10 CD8+ clonotypes and accounted for roughly 1.0-7.5% of CD8+ T cells. Those dominant clonotypes were again the most abundant among CD3+CD56-NKG2C+ cells in several donors, at about 25-60.1%.

The chain was built from TRBV12-3 or TRBV12-4 and TRBJ1-3. This TCR was sampled from a woman between 18 and 70 years old in good health. The source material was blood T cells: a sorted CD56 or NKG2C T cell subset, CD4+ or CD8+ T cells, or bulk PBMC T cells (not recorded which). CDR3 loop: CASSLVGFGNTIYF.